Shown below are 18 T cell receptor beta chains from a single sample sequenced in a study of low-dose radiotherapy and immunotherapy resistance in tumors. Covering alpha and beta chains, TRAV- and TRBV-specific primers were used for the first-strand cDNA. With a V-primer adapter and a constant-region primer, TCRs were amplified for about 20 PCR cycles. TCRdb re-called the reads through MiXCR, storing one row per CDR3 protein. The sample shows about 30,000 distinct CDR3 sequences, about 53% of them seen only once. Indicated time point: after trial treatment. The treatment: LDRT plus nivolumab, ipilimumab, low-dose cyclophosphamide and aspirin (RACIN trial). The specimen was PBMCs, collected after low-dose radiotherapy plus immunotherapy. Receptors were obtained from a male donor with gallbladder cancer.

A word on this clonotype: Germline is not matched at one junction end, which may reflect a read error. The rearrangement joins TRBV5-6 to TRBJ2-1; 8 bases are a match to TRBD1. Germline CDR1 is SGHDT and CDR2 is YYEEEE. CDR3 size: 19 residues. CDR3 region: CASSFPQGRGRFSYNEQFF. Here the CDR3 DNA reads TGTGCTAGCAGCTTCCCCCAGGGCAGGGGGCGTTTCTCCTACAATGAGCAGTTCTTC.

The rearrangement joins TRBV30 to TRBJ2-1, with 9 nucleotides matching TRBD1. Germline V gene lookup returns CDR1 GTSNPN and CDR2 SVGIG (reference sequence). V was clipped by 3 bases and J by 9 bases; unmatched bases: 12. The CDR3 spans 15 residues. The CDR3 loop reads CAWSATGGGFFEQFF. The CDR3 coding sequence is TGTGCCTGGAGCGCGACAGGGGGAGGTTTTTTTGAGCAGTTCTTC.

The chain couples TRBV7-8 to TRBJ1-2; no firm D call. The V end lost 2 bases, the J end lost 10 bases, and 11 bases lay between the germline ends. This CDR3 region has 12 residues. Germline CDR1 and CDR2: SGHVS and FQNEAQ. DNA of the CDR3: TGTGCCAGCAGCTTAAGGAGGGATGCCTACACCTTC. It yields the protein CASSLRRDAYTF.

V usage is TRBV19 and J usage is TRBJ2-2; D gene uncertain. The CDR3 covers 16 residues. The V and J ends lost 0 bases and 5 bases respectively, with 13 bases between them. Germline CDR1 and CDR2: LNHDA and SQIVND (reference sequence). The CDR3 DNA reads TGTGCCAGTAGTATAGATCTGTACCCTAGGACCGGGGAGCTGTTTTTT. Residues: CASSIDLYPRTGELFF. The entire variable domain, with the rest obtained from reference TRBV19 and TRBJ2-2, is as follows: DGGITQSPKYLFRKEGQNVTLSCEQNLNHDAMYWYRQDPGQGLRLIYYSQIVNDFQKGDIAEGYSVSREKKESFPLTVTSAQKNPTAFYLCASSIDLYPRTGELFFGEGSRLTVL.

The table lists this clonotype with many counts. The genes are TRBV7-2 and TRBJ2-3, with D maybe TRBD1 (5 bases). The CDR3 contains 14 residues. Germline V gene sequence: CDR1 SGHTA, CDR2 FQGNSA. V was cut by 0 bases and J by 1 base, with 5 bases left in between. CDR3 DNA: TGTGCCAGCAGCTTAGCAGGGGGCACAGATACGCAGTATTTT. Encoded protein: CASSLAGGTDTQYF. Filled out from reference TRBV7-2 and TRBJ2-3, the complete variable domain reads GAGVSQSPSNKVTEKGKDVELRCDPISGHTALYWYRQSLGQGLEFLIYFQGNSAPDKSGLPSDRFSAERTGGSVSTLTIQRTQQEDSAVYLCASSLAGGTDTQYFGPGTRLTVL.

This clonotype was counted many times. The rearrangement uses TRBV14 and TRBJ2-1; D not resolved. Germline CDR1 SGHDN, CDR2 FVKESK. The CDR3 consists of 17 residues. V lost 5 bases, J lost 4 bases, and 21 bases lay in between. CDR3: CASSFGPPLGVYNEQFF. The CDR3 nucleotides are TGTGCCAGCAGCTTCGGACCGCCCCTTGGGGTTTACAATGAGCAGTTCTTC.

This chain joins TRBV6-2 or TRBV6-3 and TRBJ1-1; D unresolved. This CDR3 spans 14 amino acids. V lost 8 bases and J 5 bases, leaving 18 bases between the germline ends. CDR1 is MNHEY and CDR2 is SVGEGT in the germline V gene. In DNA, the CDR3 is TGTGCCAGCGAATCCCCCGGTGGGTGGACTGAAGCTTTCTTT. Its protein is CASESPGGWTEAFF.

The genes are TRBV14 and TRBJ1-4; no definite D call. Germline-derived CDR1 and CDR2 are SGHDN and FVKESK. The ends were cut back, 3 bases at V and 0 bases at J, with 8 bases in the middle. The CDR3 is made up of 15 amino acids. The CDR3: CASSHKIATNEKLFF. CDR3 bases: TGTGCCAGCAGCCATAAGATTGCAACTAATGAAAAACTGTTTTTT.

V is TRBV12-3 or TRBV12-4 and J is TRBJ1-2; the match to TRBD1 covers 8 bases. Germline trimming cut 6 bases from V and 4 bases from J; bases unmatched to any gene: 4. There are 13 residues in the CDR3. The CDR3 region has the DNA TGTGCCAGCAGGGACAGGGAGGTCTATGGCTACACCTTC. Translating gives CASRDREVYGYTF.

This clonotype was counted at least ten times. The rearrangement uses TRBV29-1 and TRBJ2-5; D may be TRBD1 (7 bases). Germline V gives CDR1 SQVTM, CDR2 ANQGSEA. The CDR3 extends over 13 amino acids. V lost 8 bases and J lost 2, with 15 bases in between. CDR3 DNA: TGCAGCACGAAACAGGGGAGGCAAGAGACCCAGTACTTC. Translated: CSTKQGRQETQYF. The variable domain in full, with the rest retrieved from reference TRBV29-1 and TRBJ2-5, is SAVISQKPSRDICQRGTSLTIQCQVDSQVTMMFWYRQQPGQSLTLIATANQGSEATYESGFVIDKFPISRPNLTFSTLTVSNMSPEDSSIYLCSTKQGRQETQYFGPGTRLLVL.

The rearrangement uses TRBV23-1 and TRBJ1-4; D gene ambiguous. TRBV23-1 is placed among ORFs of uncertain function. CDR3 size: 15 residues. V lost 3 bases and J lost 8, with 16 bases in between. The CDR3 loop reads CASSHRQVPEEKLFF. For the CDR3, the DNA is TGCGCCAGCAGTCACAGACAAGTTCCGGAAGAAAAACTGTTTTTT.

This clonotype was picked up many times. This chain uses TRBV28 with TRBJ2-7, with TRBD1 matching over 10 bases. Per germline, CDR1 MDHEN and CDR2 SYDVKM. This CDR3 comprises 14 residues. Losses at the gene ends were 5 bases for V and 5 bases for J; bases not matched to a gene: 6. DNA of the CDR3: TGTGCCAGCAGTCTAGGACAGGGGGTCGACGAGCAGTACTTC. Amino acids: CASSLGQGVDEQYF.

This clonotype was seen at least ten times. This chain links TRBV28 with TRBJ2-1; 7 bases are a match to TRBD2. The CDR3 length is 15 residues. Germline V CDR1 and CDR2: MDHEN, SYDVKM. The V segment lost 6 bases and the J segment 8 bases; nucleotides outside the gene matches: 13. Here the CDR3 reads CASSLQMTSTDEQFF. The CDR3 bases are TGTGCCAGCAGCCTCCAGATGACTAGCACCGATGAGCAGTTCTTC.

This chain connects TRBV5-4 to TRBJ2-7; tentative D call: TRBD2 (6 bases). Trimming left V 4 bases short and J 5 bases short, with 10 bases between. CDR1 and CDR2 from the germline V gene are SGHNT and YYREEE (reference sequence). The CDR3 totals 12 residues. In nucleotides, the CDR3 is TGTGCCAGCAGCACCCCTAGCGACGAGCAGTACTTC. It is translated as CASSTPSDEQYF.

This sequence joins TRBV5-1 and TRBJ2-3; 10 bases align to TRBD2. This CDR3 spans 15 amino acids. The V gene end was trimmed by 1 base and the J gene end by 5 bases; junction bases not matched to a gene: 4. Per the germline V gene, CDR1 is SGHRS and CDR2 is YFSETQ. The CDR3 region has the DNA TGCGCCAGCAGCTTGTCACTAGCGGGAATAGATACGCAGTATTTT. Encoded protein: CASSLSLAGIDTQYF.

To note about this clonotype: With a far larger clone one base away, a read error is the likely cause. V and J are TRBV13 and TRBJ2-1; TRBD2 aligns across 9 bases. Per germline, CDR1 PRHDT and CDR2 FYEKMQ (reference sequence). CDR3 size: 17 residues. Trimming at V came to 5 bases and at J to 9 bases, leaving 17 bases not matched to a gene. DNA of the CDR3: TGTGCCAGCAGCCGAACCCTTCAGACTAGCGGTCCCATTGAGCAGTTCTTC. Translated: CASSRTLQTSGPIEQFF. Full variable domain (outside the CDR3, taken from reference TRBV13 and TRBJ2-1): AAGVIQSPRHLIKEKRETATLKCYPIPRHDTVYWYQQGPGQDPQFLISFYEKMQSDKGSIPDRFSAQQFSDYHSELNMSSLELGDSALYFCASSRTLQTSGPIEQFFGPGTRLTVL.

CDR3 in amino acids: CASSPGQGAAEQFF. DNA of the CDR3: TGCGCCAGCAGTCCCGGACAGGGGGCGGCTGAGCAGTTCTTC. This chain connects TRBV4-3 to TRBJ2-1, with 11 bases lining up with TRBD1. This CDR3 contains 14 residues. CDR1 and CDR2 from the germline V gene are LGHNA and YSLEER. The trim removed 6 bases at V and 9 bases at J, leaving 7 bases unmatched.

This clonotype was seen ten or more times. This sequence joins TRBV11-2 and TRBJ2-5; tentatively, D is TRBD2 (5 bases). V lost 1 base, J lost 4 bases, and 7 bases lay in between. The germline CDR1 and CDR2 sequences are SGHAT and FQNNGV. This CDR3 comprises 13 residues. The CDR3 region is CASSLVAGETQYF. The DNA for the CDR3 is TGTGCCAGCAGCTTAGTTGCGGGAGAGACCCAGTACTTC.